This T cell receptor (beta chain) was retrieved from a study of CD8 T cells in Susac syndrome. This CDR3 is 16 amino acids long. Germline CDR1 MDHEN, CDR2 SYDVKM. Trimming removed 3 bases at V and 1 base at J, with 16 bases between. Peripheral blood CD8+ and CD4+ T cells were profiled by TCR beta sequencing. Purification of the CD8+ and CD4+ T cells relied on negative isolation, and TEMRA cells underwent FACS enrichment. Notes on this clonotype: The target antigen is unknown.

With random hexamers, reverse transcription was performed on about 0.5 to 1 ug of RNA. The authors amplified TCR beta CDR3 across 54 Vbeta and 13 Jbeta using immunoSEQ multiplex PCR. Using its own MiXCR run on the immunoSEQ multiplex PCR reads, TCRdb lists one record per CDR3 protein. The table records hundreds of thousands of distinct CDR3 sequences, almost 85% of them present only once. Regarding the study as a whole: It was acknowledged in the study that its TCR sequencing and HLA analysis involved a relatively small number of individuals.

The chain employs TRBV28 and TRBJ2-7; D gene uncertain. The sample taken for sequencing was CD8+ T cells from PBMCs. This TCR was sampled from a human donor with multiple sclerosis. CDR3 protein: CASSFPLSLGSYEQYF. In DNA form, the CDR3 reads TGTGCCAGCAGTTTTCCCCTTAGTCTTGGGTCCTACGAGCAGTACTTC.